Presented here are 17 T cell receptor beta chains from one specimen sequenced in a study of post-analysis software for immune sequencing data. Findings and caveats of the study: TRBV5-6, TRBV5-1 and TRBV20-1 belonged to a set of a handful of TRBV segments that were more frequent in patients than controls.

Antigens for these TCRs are unknown. Unique molecular identifiers were built into the TCR beta cDNA libraries. From the PCR reads, TCRdb called clonotypes with MiXCR, one entry per CDR3 protein. The sample yields 750,000 to 950,000 distinct CDR3 sequences, roughly 50% seen once. Sequenced material: blood. Receptors were obtained from a girl aged 5 to 17 with multiple sclerosis.

This rearrangement joins TRBV11-2 to TRBJ2-5; D gene unclear. CDR1 and CDR2 from the germline V gene are SGHAT and FQNNGV. The CDR3 extends over 14 amino acids. The V and J ends lost 5 bases and 4 bases respectively, with 14 bases between them. CDR3 region: CASSLGRAGETQYF. The DNA of the CDR3 is TGTGCCAGCAGCCTAGGACGGGCCGGAGAGACCCAGTACTTC.

This chain uses TRBV10-3 with TRBJ2-1; TRBD2 agrees at 14 bases. The CDR3 totals 15 residues. V lost 8 bases to trimming and J lost 9 bases; unmatched junction nucleotides: 9. Germline assignment: CDR1 ENHRY and CDR2 SYGVKD. CDR3: CAIGWGTSGSPEQFF. DNA of the CDR3: TGTGCCATCGGTTGGGGGACTAGCGGGAGCCCTGAGCAGTTCTTC.

This clonotype appeared once. This chain links TRBV5-1 with TRBJ1-2, with TRBD1 matching 7 bases. Per the germline V gene, CDR1 is SGHRS and CDR2 is YFSETQ. With V trimmed by 0 bases and J by 7 bases, 12 bases remained unmatched. This CDR3 comprises 16 residues. The CDR3 region has the DNA TGCGCCAGCAGCTTGGCCCCATCCGGACAGGAACGTGGCTACACCTTC. It encodes CASSLAPSGQERGYTF.

V and J are TRBV7-3 and TRBJ1-1; TRBD1 matches 8 bases. Germline loops: CDR1 SGHTA, CDR2 FQGTGA. With V trimmed by 2 bases and J by 3 bases, 8 bases remained unmatched. The CDR3 is made up of 16 amino acids. The CDR3 coding sequence is TGTGCCAGCAGCTTAGCTGCTGCAGGGGGCCACACTGAAGCTTTCTTT. Its translation: CASSLAAAGGHTEAFF. The full variable domain, completed using reference TRBV7-3 and TRBJ1-1, is GAGVSQTPSNKVTEKGKYVELRCDPISGHTALYWYRQSLGQGPEFLIYFQGTGAADDSGLPNDRFFAVRPEGSVSTLKIQRTERGDSAVYLCASSLAAAGGHTEAFFGQGTRLTVV.

The chain uses TRBV2 and TRBJ1-1; TRBD1 matches at 7 bases. The CDR3 runs 17 residues. Unmatched junction bases numbered 16, after V lost 3 bases and J lost 6 bases. CDR1 and CDR2 from the germline V gene are SNHLY and FYNNEI. CDR3 sequence: CASSESDRAGSDAEAFF. The CDR3 nucleotides are TGTGCCAGCAGTGAGAGCGACAGGGCTGGGAGTGACGCTGAAGCTTTCTTT.

The rearrangement joins TRBV6-5 to TRBJ2-1; D gene uncertain. Between the trimmed V and J ends, which lost 4 bases and 9 bases, there was a span of 10 bases. CDR1 and CDR2 (germline): MNHEY, SVGAGI. The CDR3 runs 12 residues. This CDR3 is CASSSTVTEQFF. DNA for the CDR3: TGTGCCAGCAGTTCAACCGTCACTGAGCAGTTCTTC.

This clonotype was recorded a few times. The gene calls are TRBV6-6 and TRBJ2-4, with TRBD1 identical over 7 bases. Germline CDR1 and CDR2: MNHNY and SVGAGI (reference sequence). CDR3 length: 16 residues. The junction had 5 bases not matched to a gene; V was cut back by 0 bases and J by 3 bases. The CDR3 nucleotides read TGTGCCAGCAGTTACTCGGGACAGTTGATCAAAAACATTCAGTACTTC. As protein: CASSYSGQLIKNIQYF.

This clonotype appeared once. The rearrangement links TRBV20-1 to TRBJ1-2; possibly TRBD1 for D (6 bases). The CDR3 extends over 14 amino acids. Trimming removed 6 bases from V and 1 base from J, with 15 bases in between. Germline V gene lookup returns CDR1 DFQATT and CDR2 SNEGSKA (reference sequence). The CDR3 protein is CSAVTGTRNYGYTF. For the CDR3, the DNA is TGCAGTGCCGTAACAGGGACCCGTAACTATGGCTACACCTTC.

This chain connects TRBV2 to TRBJ2-2; D not certain. The CDR3 has 19 amino acids. Trimming shortened V by 2 bases and J by 0 bases, and 19 bases separated the two germline ends. The germline CDR1 and CDR2 sequences are SNHLY and FYNNEI. CDR3 coding DNA: TGTGCCAGCAGTGAATCTGGTCCGGTGGGCAGGTCGAACACCGGGGAGCTGTTTTTT. Translating it yields CASSESGPVGRSNTGELFF. The entire variable domain, with the rest obtained from reference TRBV2 and TRBJ2-2, is as follows: EPEVTQTPSHQVTQMGQEVILRCVPISNHLYFYWYRQILGQKVEFLVSFYNNEISEKSEIFDDQFSVERPDGSNFTLKIRSTKLEDSAMYFCASSESGPVGRSNTGELFFGEGSRLTVL.

This clonotype occurred a few times. The chain recombines TRBV3-1 with TRBJ2-5, with D tentatively TRBD1 or TRBD2 (6 bases each). V was shortened by 2 bases and J by 3 bases, with 13 bases between the two germline ends. This CDR3 region has 15 residues. CDR1 and CDR2 (germline): LGHDT, YNNKEL (reference sequence). CDR3 amino acids: CASSQRGLGEETQYF. In DNA form, the CDR3 reads TGTGCCAGCAGCCAACGGGGGCTTGGGGAAGAGACCCAGTACTTC.

The CDR3 here is CASSDGQGLKTQYF. The CDR3 DNA reads TGCGCCAGCAGCGATGGACAGGGGCTAAAGACCCAGTACTTC. This chain connects TRBV5-1 to TRBJ2-5; 9 bases map to TRBD1. The CDR3 sequence is 14 residues long. V shed 4 bases and J 6 bases; nucleotides not matched to a gene: 7. Germline lookup yields CDR1 SGHRS and CDR2 YFSETQ.

The V and J genes are TRBV5-1 and TRBJ2-3; 11 bases are a match to TRBD2. Germline V gives CDR1 SGHRS, CDR2 YFSETQ. V was clipped by 2 bases and J by 2 bases; unmatched bases: 4. The CDR3 length is 16 residues. The CDR3 loop is CASSFGTSGFTDTQYF. The CDR3 DNA reads as TGCGCCAGCAGCTTCGGGACTAGCGGTTTCACAGATACGCAGTATTTT.

This clonotype was counted a single time. The chain employs TRBV29-1 and TRBJ1-5; D remains ambiguous. The CDR3 length is 15 residues. V lost 1 base and J lost 2, with 12 bases in between. Germline V gives CDR1 SQVTM, CDR2 ANQGSEA. CDR3 sequence: CSVEVAGSGNQPQHF. The CDR3 DNA sequence: TGCAGCGTTGAAGTCGCGGGGTCGGGCAATCAGCCCCAGCATTTT. The full variable domain, completed using reference TRBV29-1 and TRBJ1-5, is SAVISQKPSRDICQRGTSLTIQCQVDSQVTMMFWYRQQPGQSLTLIATANQGSEATYESGFVIDKFPISRPNLTFSTLTVSNMSPEDSSIYLCSVEVAGSGNQPQHFGDGTRLSIL.

The chain uses TRBV29-1 and TRBJ1-1; TRBD1 agrees at 7 bases. Germline V gives CDR1 SQVTM, CDR2 ANQGSEA. The CDR3 spans 12 residues. Germline trimming cut 7 bases from V and 3 bases from J; bases unmatched to any gene: 5. The CDR3 DNA sequence: TGCAGCGCTGGCCAGGGGGACACTGAAGCTTTCTTT. Protein product: CSAGQGDTEAFF.

A word on this clonotype: One junction end does not reproduce the germline sequence, and a read error may be involved. The chain uses TRBV12-3 or TRBV12-4 and TRBJ1-5; 9 nucleotides line up with TRBD1. CDR3 length equals 15 residues. CDR3 amino acids: CTSSLLGQGYQPQHF. In DNA form, the CDR3 reads TGTACCAGCAGTTTACTTGGACAGGGGTATCAGCCCCAGCATTTT.

The J gene is TRBJ2-5, the V gene TRBV20-1; TRBD1 aligns across 12 bases. Gene TRBJ2-7 matches the end of the DNA better, so the J call may be wrong. The CDR3 runs to 16 residues. The germline CDR1 and CDR2 sequences are DFQATT and SNEGSKA (reference sequence). The CDR3: CSARTLPGQGASEQYF. In nucleotides, the CDR3 is TGCAGTGCTAGGACCTTACCGGGACAGGGGGCAAGCGAGCAGTACTTC.

The chain uses TRBV20-1 and TRBJ2-7; D remains ambiguous. The V gene's germline CDR1 is DFQATT and CDR2 SNEGSKA (reference sequence). This CDR3 has 13 residues. V lost 1 base and J 5 bases, leaving 12 bases between the germline ends. CDR3 in DNA: TGCAGTGCTAGAGTAAACGACCTGGACGAGCAGTACTTC. Translation: CSARVNDLDEQYF.